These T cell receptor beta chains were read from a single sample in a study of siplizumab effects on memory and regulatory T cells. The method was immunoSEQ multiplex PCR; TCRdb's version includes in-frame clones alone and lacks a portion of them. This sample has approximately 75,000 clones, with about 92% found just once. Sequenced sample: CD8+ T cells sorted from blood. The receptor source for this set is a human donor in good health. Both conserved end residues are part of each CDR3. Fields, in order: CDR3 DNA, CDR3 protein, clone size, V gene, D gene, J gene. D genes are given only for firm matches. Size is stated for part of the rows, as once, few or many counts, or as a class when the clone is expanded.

DNA: TGTGCCAGCAGCACCCACTATACTGAAGCTTTCTTT
CDR3: CASSTHYTEAFF
size: .
V: TRBV7-9
D: .
J: TRBJ1-1

DNA: TGTGCCAGCAGTTCCGGACAGGGGCCAACTAACTATGGCTACACCTTC
CDR3: CASSSGQGPTNYGYTF
size: .
V: TRBV6-5
D: TRBD1
J: TRBJ1-2

DNA: TGTGCCAGCAGCGTATTTGAACAGGGGGCTCGTGGCTACACCTTC
CDR3: CASSVFEQGARGYTF
size: .
V: TRBV9
D: TRBD1
J: TRBJ1-2

DNA: TGTGCCAGCAGCCTAGGACAGGGGGCTTGGGATACGCAGTATTTT
CDR3: CASSLGQGAWDTQYF
size: .
V: TRBV6-6
D: TRBD1
J: TRBJ2-3

DNA: TGCGCCAGCAGCCATGGGGTTAACACCGGGGAGCTGTTTTTT
CDR3: CASSHGVNTGELFF
size: .
V: TRBV4-3
D: .
J: TRBJ2-2

DNA: TGTGCCAGCAGCTTAGTTTTCCCAGCGACCCACGAGCAGTACTTC
CDR3: CASSLVFPATHEQYF
size: .
V: TRBV7-2
D: .
J: TRBJ2-7

DNA: TGTGCCAGCAGCTTGGAGCCAGGGACCGATAGCTCCTACGAGCAGTACTTC
CDR3: CASSLEPGTDSSYEQYF
size: .
V: TRBV5-6
D: .
J: TRBJ2-7

DNA: TGTGCCAGCAGCTTAGTGGTTAGCGGACCCACAGATACGCAGTATTTT
CDR3: CASSLVVSGPTDTQYF
size: once
V: TRBV7-9
D: .
J: TRBJ2-3

DNA: TGCGCCAGCAGCCAGTCCCAGTCCTACGAGCAGTACTTC
CDR3: CASSQSQSYEQYF
size: .
V: TRBV4-1
D: .
J: TRBJ2-7

DNA: TGCAGCGTTCCAGTTAACTACGAGCAGTACTTC
CDR3: CSVPVNYEQYF
size: .
V: TRBV29-1
D: .
J: TRBJ2-7

DNA: TGCGCCAGCAGTGTCGGACAGAGACCCTACGAGCAGTACTTC
CDR3: CASSVGQRPYEQYF
size: .
V: TRBV10-1
D: .
J: TRBJ2-7

DNA: TGTGCCAGCAGCGAACGTACAGGGGATGAAGGCTACACCTTC
CDR3: CASSERTGDEGYTF
size: .
V: TRBV11-3
D: TRBD1
J: TRBJ1-2

DNA: TGTGCCAGCAGCGTATCTGACAGCTCCTACAATGAGCAGTTCTTC
CDR3: CASSVSDSSYNEQFF
size: .
V: TRBV9
D: .
J: TRBJ2-1

DNA: TGTGCCAGCTGCCCGGAGGTTAACTATGGCTACACCTTC
CDR3: CASCPEVNYGYTF
size: .
V: TRBV28
D: .
J: TRBJ1-2

DNA: TGTGCCAGCAGCTTGGCGGGGGCCTACAATGAGCAGTTCTTC
CDR3: CASSLAGAYNEQFF
size: .
V: TRBV7-3
D: TRBD2
J: TRBJ2-1

DNA: TGTGCCAGCAGCGTTAGCGGTAATGAGCAGTTCTTC
CDR3: CASSVSGNEQFF
size: once
V: TRBV9
D: .
J: TRBJ2-1

DNA: TGTGCCATCAGTGAGCCGTCAGGACTAGCGGGGGATCTGCTTTACGAGCAGTACTTC
CDR3: CAISEPSGLAGDLLYEQYF
size: .
V: TRBV10-3
D: TRBD2
J: TRBJ2-7

DNA: TGTGCCAGCACCACCGCCTTCTTGAATCACTATGGCTACACCTTC
CDR3: CASTTAFLNHYGYTF
size: .
V: TRBV6-6
D: .
J: TRBJ1-2

DNA: TGTGCCAGCAGCCGCTCAGGGACAAATTACGAGCAGTACTTC
CDR3: CASSRSGTNYEQYF
size: .
V: TRBV27
D: .
J: TRBJ2-7

DNA: TGCGCCAGCAGCCAAGGGATTAGCGGGGGGAATGAGCAGTTCTTC
CDR3: CASSQGISGGNEQFF
size: .
V: TRBV4-3
D: TRBD2
J: TRBJ2-1

DNA: TGCGCCAGCAGCCAAGATCGATGGGAAGCGAACTATGGCTACACCTTC
CDR3: CASSQDRWEANYGYTF
size: .
V: TRBV4-3
D: .
J: TRBJ1-2

DNA: TGTGCCAGCAGTTTGGGGACAGGGGGCGCCTACGAGCAGTACTTC
CDR3: CASSLGTGGAYEQYF
size: .
V: TRBV27
D: TRBD1
J: TRBJ2-7

DNA: TGCGCCAGCAGCCAAGATGGGGCAGTCAATCAGCCCCAGCATTTT
CDR3: CASSQDGAVNQPQHF
size: once
V: TRBV4-1
D: .
J: TRBJ1-5

DNA: TGTGCCAGCAGTTTGGAGGGGATCGCTGAAGCTTTCTTT
CDR3: CASSLEGIAEAFF
size: .
V: TRBV27
D: .
J: TRBJ1-1

DNA: TGTGCCAGCAGCTTTCTAGCGAGCTACAATGAGCAGTTCTTC
CDR3: CASSFLASYNEQFF
size: .
V: TRBV11-2
D: .
J: TRBJ2-1

DNA: TGCGCCAGCAGCCACTCCATGACAGGGGAGAGGTACGAGCAGTACTTC
CDR3: CASSHSMTGERYEQYF
size: .
V: TRBV4-3
D: TRBD1
J: TRBJ2-7

DNA: TGTGCCAGCAGTTCCCTAGCGGGGGGCTTCACAGATACGCAGTATTTT
CDR3: CASSSLAGGFTDTQYF
size: .
V: TRBV6-6
D: TRBD2
J: TRBJ2-3

DNA: TGTGCCAGCAGCAACACAGGGGTCGGCTCCTACGAGCAGTACTTC
CDR3: CASSNTGVGSYEQYF
size: .
V: TRBV27
D: TRBD1
J: TRBJ2-7

DNA: TGTGCCAGCACCCCAGAGGCCATGAACACTGAAGCTTTCTTT
CDR3: CASTPEAMNTEAFF
size: .
V: TRBV6-5
D: .
J: TRBJ1-1

DNA: TGTGCCAGCAGCCAAGTAGCAGCAGGGGATGTCTACGAGCAGTACTTC
CDR3: CASSQVAAGDVYEQYF
size: .
V: TRBV4-2
D: .
J: TRBJ2-7

DNA: TGTGCCAGTAGTATAGCCAGCTATGACAATCAGCCCCAGCATTTT
CDR3: CASSIASYDNQPQHF
size: once
V: TRBV19
D: .
J: TRBJ1-5

DNA: TGTGCCAGCAGCTTGGGAGGGGAGAGGGAGACCCAGTACTTC
CDR3: CASSLGGERETQYF
size: .
V: TRBV5-4
D: .
J: TRBJ2-5

DNA: TGTGCCAGCAGCTTGGGACAGGGGGATCTAGATGAAGCTTTCTTT
CDR3: CASSLGQGDLDEAFF
size: .
V: TRBV5-6
D: TRBD1
J: TRBJ1-1

DNA: TGTGCCAGCAGTTTACCTGGAAACACCATATATTTT
CDR3: CASSLPGNTIYF
size: .
V: TRBV28
D: .
J: TRBJ1-3

DNA: TGTGCCCGCCGGGACAGCCAAGAGACCCAGTACTTC
CDR3: CARRDSQETQYF
size: once
V: TRBV2
D: TRBD1
J: TRBJ2-5

DNA: TGTGCCAGTAGTATTTATGACACTGAAGCTTTCTTT
CDR3: CASSIYDTEAFF
size: .
V: TRBV19
D: .
J: TRBJ1-1

DNA: TGCGCCAGCAGCTATACCCCGGGACATTACACCGGGGAGCTGTTTTTT
CDR3: CASSYTPGHYTGELFF
size: .
V: TRBV5-1
D: .
J: TRBJ2-2

DNA: TGTGCCCCGTCATCCGGGACAGAAACTCTATACGAGCAGTACTTC
CDR3: CAPSSGTETLYEQYF
size: .
V: TRBV6-5
D: TRBD1
J: TRBJ2-7

DNA: TGTGCCAGCAGTGACTTAACAGGGGGAAGCAATCAGCCCCAGCATTTT
CDR3: CASSDLTGGSNQPQHF
size: .
V: TRBV6-4
D: TRBD1
J: TRBJ1-5

DNA: TGTGCCAGCAGCCAAACAGGGGCAGATACGCAGTATTTT
CDR3: CASSQTGADTQYF
size: .
V: TRBV7-7
D: TRBD1
J: TRBJ2-3

DNA: TGTGCCAGCAGTGCCAGTCAGGGGGGTTCCTACGAGCAGTACTTC
CDR3: CASSASQGGSYEQYF
size: .
V: TRBV6-1
D: .
J: TRBJ2-7

DNA: TGTGCCAGCAGCCTTGATGGATACGAGCAGTACTTC
CDR3: CASSLDGYEQYF
size: .
V: TRBV4-2
D: .
J: TRBJ2-7

DNA: TGTGCCATAAAGACAGGGTATGAGCAGTACTTC
CDR3: CAIKTGYEQYF
size: .
V: TRBV27
D: TRBD1
J: TRBJ2-7

DNA: TGTGCCAGCAGCCAAACGGGACTAGCGGGGGGGCCGTCCGGCACAGATACGCAGTATTTT
CDR3: CASSQTGLAGGPSGTDTQYF
size: once
V: TRBV4-2
D: TRBD2
J: TRBJ2-3

DNA: TGTGCCAGCAGTGATTACGGGTACTACACCTTC
CDR3: CASSDYGYYTF
size: once
V: TRBV5-4
D: .
J: TRBJ1-2

DNA: TGTGCCAGCACCTGGGGGTTAATTGAGGGGCGCTCTGGAAACACCATATATTTT
CDR3: CASTWGLIEGRSGNTIYF
size: .
V: TRBV6-4
D: .
J: TRBJ1-3

DNA: TGTGCCAGCGGAGGCGGCGCGAATGGCTACACCTTC
CDR3: CASGGGANGYTF
size: .
V: TRBV27
D: .
J: TRBJ1-2

DNA: TGCGCCAGCAGCTCGAAGGGCCGCACAGATACGCAGTATTTT
CDR3: CASSSKGRTDTQYF
size: .
V: TRBV5-1
D: .
J: TRBJ2-3

DNA: TGTGCCAGCAGCCGGGGGCGAGGGGTGGACGGCACTGAAGCTTTCTTT
CDR3: CASSRGRGVDGTEAFF
size: .
V: TRBV5-8
D: .
J: TRBJ1-1

DNA: TGTGCCAGCAGCGTAGTGGGCGGGGGGGCTGTAGATACGCAGTATTTT
CDR3: CASSVVGGGAVDTQYF
size: .
V: TRBV9
D: TRBD2
J: TRBJ2-3